This T cell receptor (beta chain) was retrieved from a study of T cells in tuberculosis (dated by TCRdb to 2016 to 2018). Describing the broader study: The study combined CD1B tetramers and high-throughput TCR immunosequencing to characterize T cells specific for the mycobacterial lipid antigen glucose monomycolate (GMM).

PBMC were thawed, rested overnight, stained with GMM-loaded CD1B tetramer, a Live/Dead dye and anti-CD3, and then sorted on a FACS Aria II. CD1B tetramers were loaded with C32 glucose monomycolate purified from Rhodococcus equi. PBMC used for tetramer sorting had been depleted of CD14-expressing monocytes for a separate study before cryopreservation. About 100,000 tetramer-negative cells were sorted from each donor and analyzed alongside the tetramer-positive cells. Antigen-specific T cells were sorted from four healthy South African adults using GMM-loaded CD1B tetramers. Trimming accounts for 5 bases at V and 4 bases at J, while the number of junction bases matched to no gene is 7. The CDR3, cysteine through phenylalanine, is 16 amino acids long. Just the 48-base CDR3 DNA is kept, in frame starting at base 1. Reading the germline V gene (reference sequence) gives CDR1 MNHEY and CDR2 SMNVEV. Points the paper makes about the study in general: T cells that bind the CD1B-GMM tetramer with low affinity may not have been captured by the stringent sort gate.

In regard to this clone: One base away there is no much larger clone; base qualities are not given.

Because TCR-alpha and TCR-beta chains were sequenced unpaired, no information on chain pairing was available. The immunoSEQ multiplex PCR assay was used to generate TCR libraries, with TCR-beta and/or TCR-alpha/delta assays applied to each sample. Amplified TCR libraries were sequenced on the Illumina high-throughput platform. For the original study's pipeline: Clustering and dimensionality reduction relied on pairwise TCRdist distances among GMM-specific receptors from T cells that were either sorted ex vivo or expanded in vitro. Sequence motifs, defined by gene usage and CDR3 content, were tested for enrichment in tetramer-positive compared with tetramer-negative populations. As stored in TCRdb, this immuneACCESS dataset retains in-frame rearrangements with V and J assigned. A fraction of the clones does not appear; measured against another copy, unresolved V genes explain less than half of the discrepancy, and the remainder lacks a known reason. From that table come the V and J calls and clone size; the DNA was used to work out D and trimming. This sample lists about 59,000 clones; around 86% were detected once. Jointly, the top ten make up 10% to 15% of the sample.

The rearranged chain carries TRBV27 and TRBJ2-1; 11 junctional bases match TRBD2. The source is an adult woman with latent tuberculosis. Input material: CD1b-GMM tetramer-negative cells sorted from PBMCs. The cell subset or site label corresponds to: T cells not binding CD1B-GMM tetramer, sorted from same donor. Here the CDR3 is given as CASSPGTSGIYNEQFF. DNA sequence: TGTGCCAGCAGTCCCGGGACTAGCGGAATATACAATGAGCAGTTCTTC.